Each of the 20 T cell receptor beta chains below was sequenced from the same sample in a study of shared clonotypes between healthy human individuals. Here immunoSEQ multiplex PCR was the method, and the copy in TCRdb shows in-frame clones only, minus some. The data hold 600,000 to 750,000 clones, with 55% to 80% observed a single time. The source material was memory CD4+ T cells sorted from blood. Subset described: CD45RA-negative fraction. The receptor source for this set is a woman in her 30s in good health.

The chain joins TRBV5-1 to TRBJ1-1; maybe TRBD1 (5 bases). Trimming left V 7 bases short and J 4 bases short, with 20 bases between. The V gene's germline CDR1 is SGHRS and CDR2 YFSETQ. The CDR3 consists of 15 residues. The CDR3 region is CASQDPSGRGTEAFF. The CDR3 nucleotides are TGCGCCAGCCAAGACCCCAGCGGTAGGGGCACTGAAGCTTTCTTT.

Comments on this clone: Other DNA sequences in this sample translate to the same CDR3. V usage is TRBV7-9 and J usage is TRBJ1-5; possible D gene TRBD1, 5 bases. The CDR3 has 13 residues. Germline V CDR1 and CDR2: SEHNR, FQNEAQ (reference sequence). V dropped 5 bases and J dropped 4 bases, with 9 bases sitting between them. The CDR3 region has the DNA TGTGCCAGCAGCGGGGCCGGAAATCAGCCCCAGCATTTT. Translation gives CASSGAGNQPQHF.

V gene TRBV9 combines with J gene TRBJ2-3, with a weak D call TRBD2 (6 bases). Trimming left V 2 bases short and J 5 bases short, with 12 bases between. The germline V gene has CDR1 SGDLS and CDR2 YYNGEE. CDR3 length equals 14 residues. Written as DNA, the CDR3 is TGTGCCAGCAGCGTTGTGGGAGGCCAAGATACGCAGTATTTT. Translated, it gives CASSVVGGQDTQYF.

In nucleotides, the CDR3 is TGTGCCAGCAGCTTAGCGGGAGGGCCCGGGGAGCTGTTTTTT. It encodes CASSLAGGPGELFF. The chain has TRBV7-3 and TRBJ2-2; 9 bases agree with TRBD2. The CDR3 totals 14 residues. Germline V lookup: CDR1 SGHTA, CDR2 FQGTGA. The V gene end was trimmed by 2 bases and the J gene end by 6 bases; junction bases not matched to a gene: 1.

The rearrangement joins TRBV2 to TRBJ2-3, with D perhaps TRBD1 or TRBD2 (5 bases each). Germline V gives CDR1 SNHLY, CDR2 FYNNEI. V was shortened by 8 bases and J by 4 bases, with 13 bases between the two germline ends. The CDR3 length is 13 residues. CDR3: CASGGLSSDTQYF. CDR3 bases: TGTGCCAGCGGGGGTCTGAGCTCAGATACGCAGTATTTT.

This clone was counted a single time. V and J are TRBV15 and TRBJ1-2; D ambiguous. CDR3 length: 15 amino acids. With 1 base removed from V and 5 bases from J, the gap between germline ends came to 14 bases. In germline, CDR1 is LNHNV, CDR2 YYDKDF (reference sequence). The DNA for the CDR3 is TGTGCCACCAGCAGAGGAGGCATCGCGACGTATGGCTACACCTTC. The encoded protein is CATSRGGIATYGYTF. Variable domain in full (rest from reference TRBV15 and TRBJ1-2): DAMVIQNPRYQVTQFGKPVTLSCSQTLNHNVMYWYQQKSSQAPKLLFHYYDKDFNNEADTPDNFQSRRPNTSFCFLDIRSPGLGDTAMYLCATSRGGIATYGYTFGSGTRLTVV.

The chain employs TRBV11-2 and TRBJ2-5; tentative D call: TRBD2 (6 bases). Germline V gene lookup returns CDR1 SGHAT and CDR2 FQNNGV. The germline V and J ends were trimmed by 3 bases and 5 bases, with 19 bases remaining between them. The CDR3 loop spans 16 amino acids. The CDR3 DNA follows: TGTGCCAGCAGCTTCGTCGGGGGAGGAACTGGGGAGACCCAGTACTTC. It is translated as CASSFVGGGTGETQYF.

The CDR3 loop reads CASSPRGTGEYEQYF. The CDR3 DNA follows: TGTGCCAGCAGCCCCAGAGGGACAGGGGAGTACGAGCAGTACTTC. The J gene is TRBJ2-5, the V gene TRBV21-1; the table calls TRBD1, which could not be checked here. The DNA end is a closer match to TRBJ2-7, so the J assignment may be wrong. TRBV21-1 constitutes a pseudogene. The CDR3 consists of 15 residues.

This clone was detected only a few times. This chain links TRBV19 with TRBJ2-5; D perhaps matches TRBD1 (6 bases). The DNA end is a closer match to TRBJ2-7, so the J assignment may be wrong. This CDR3 spans 16 amino acids. Germline-derived CDR1 and CDR2 are LNHDA and SQIVND (reference sequence). CDR3 region: CASSPDRPFSSYEQYF. For the CDR3, the DNA is TGTGCCAGTAGCCCGGACAGACCCTTCAGCTCCTACGAGCAGTACTTC.

Comment on this clone: The identical CDR3 is also encoded by other nucleotide sequences in the sample. This chain links TRBV7-3 with TRBJ1-1; no clear D. The length of the CDR3 is 13 residues. The ends were cut back, 4 bases at V and 1 base at J, with 7 bases in the middle. Germline values: CDR1 SGHTA, CDR2 FQGTGA. The CDR3: CASSSMENTEAFF. The CDR3 nucleotides read TGTGCCAGCAGCTCAATGGAGAACACTGAAGCTTTCTTT.

The chain recombines TRBV27 with TRBJ1-6; no clear D gene. V lost 7 bases, J lost 8 bases, and 15 bases lay in between. CDR1 and CDR2 from the germline V gene are MNHEY and SMNVEV (reference sequence). This CDR3 has 14 residues. CDR3 nucleotide sequence: TGTGCCAGCAAAAGGACGTTCGGGGATTCACCCCTCCACTTT. It encodes CASKRTFGDSPLHF.

On this clone: Other nucleotide sequences from this sample produce the same CDR3. This sequence joins TRBV27 and TRBJ2-3; D is unresolved. The CDR3 extends over 13 amino acids. Deletions cut 0 bases from V and 2 bases from J, with 3 bases between. Germline CDR1 MNHEY, CDR2 SMNVEV (reference sequence). As DNA, the CDR3 is TGTGCCAGCAGTTTATCCCTCACAGATACGCAGTATTTT. As protein: CASSLSLTDTQYF.

The chain is built from TRBV28 and TRBJ1-1; D unresolved. CDR1 and CDR2 from the germline V gene are MDHEN and SYDVKM. V lost 7 bases and J 4 bases, leaving 16 bases between the germline ends. The CDR3 runs to 14 residues. DNA for the CDR3: TGTGCCAGCAACCACTACAGCCAGCCCACTGAAGCTTTCTTT. This codes for CASNHYSQPTEAFF. Full variable domain (outside the CDR3, taken from reference TRBV28 and TRBJ1-1): DVKVTQSSRYLVKRTGEKVFLECVQDMDHENMFWYRQDPGLGLRLIYFSYDVKMKEKGDIPEGYSVSREKKERFSLILESASTNQTSMYLCASNHYSQPTEAFFGQGTRLTVV.

J is TRBJ1-2 and V is TRBV28; D uncertain. The CDR3 is made up of 15 amino acids. V was clipped by 4 bases and J by 0 bases, with 12 bases between them. Germline values: CDR1 MDHEN, CDR2 SYDVKM. The DNA for the CDR3 is TGTGCCAGCAGTTCGCCCTCGATAGCTAACTATGGCTACACCTTC. This gives the protein CASSSPSIANYGYTF.

This rearrangement joins TRBV28 to TRBJ1-5; no reliable D call. Trimming stripped 6 bases from V and 4 bases from J, with 13 bases between. The CDR3 extends over 14 amino acids. The germline V gene has CDR1 MDHEN and CDR2 SYDVKM. Here the CDR3 DNA reads TGTGCCAGCAGCTTAGCTGGGGAAAATCAGCCCCAGCATTTT. It specifies CASSLAGENQPQHF.

This rearrangement joins TRBV19 to TRBJ2-1; 9 bases agree with TRBD1. This CDR3 comprises 15 residues. CDR1 is LNHDA and CDR2 is SQIVND in the germline V gene (reference sequence). Losses at the gene ends were 4 bases for V and 6 bases for J; bases not matched to a gene: 7. In DNA, the CDR3 is TGTGCCAGTAGTACAACAGGGGGCATCGGCAATGAGCAGTTCTTC. It yields the protein CASSTTGGIGNEQFF.

V usage is TRBV14 and J usage is TRBJ2-1, with a weak D call TRBD1 (5 bases). Between the trimmed V and J ends, which lost 3 bases and 4 bases, there was a span of 13 bases. Germline CDR1 and CDR2: SGHDN and FVKESK. CDR3 length: 15 amino acids. The CDR3 DNA follows: TGTGCCAGCAGCCACCCGATGCGACAGTACAATGAGCAGTTCTTC. As protein: CASSHPMRQYNEQFF.

The CDR3 coding sequence is TGCAGCGTTGAACCGTCAGGGGGCGTGGGCTATGGCTACACCTTC. Translating gives CSVEPSGGVGYGYTF. V usage is TRBV29-1 and J usage is TRBJ1-2; 8 nucleotides agree with TRBD1. The germline CDR1 and CDR2 sequences are SQVTM and ANQGSEA. V lost 2 bases, J lost 4 bases, and 9 bases stayed unmatched. The CDR3 has 15 residues.

The rearrangement uses TRBV5-1 and TRBJ1-2; perhaps TRBD1 as D (5 bases). Germline V gene lookup returns CDR1 SGHRS and CDR2 YFSETQ. This CDR3 has 13 residues. V lost 0 bases to trimming and J lost 7 bases, with 10 bases between them. The CDR3 sequence is CASSLATGGGYTF. CDR3 in DNA: TGCGCCAGCAGCTTGGCCACCGGGGGTGGCTACACCTTC.

Written as DNA, the CDR3 is TGTGCCAGCAGCTTACCCCACCTCAGACAGGCTAATCAGCCCCAGCATTTT. Its translation is CASSLPHLRQANQPQHF. The chain is built from TRBV7-6 and TRBJ1-5; possible D gene TRBD1, 6 bases. With 2 bases removed from V and 4 bases from J, the gap between germline ends came to 18 bases. The CDR3 loop spans 17 amino acids. In germline, CDR1 is SGHVS, CDR2 FNYEAQ.